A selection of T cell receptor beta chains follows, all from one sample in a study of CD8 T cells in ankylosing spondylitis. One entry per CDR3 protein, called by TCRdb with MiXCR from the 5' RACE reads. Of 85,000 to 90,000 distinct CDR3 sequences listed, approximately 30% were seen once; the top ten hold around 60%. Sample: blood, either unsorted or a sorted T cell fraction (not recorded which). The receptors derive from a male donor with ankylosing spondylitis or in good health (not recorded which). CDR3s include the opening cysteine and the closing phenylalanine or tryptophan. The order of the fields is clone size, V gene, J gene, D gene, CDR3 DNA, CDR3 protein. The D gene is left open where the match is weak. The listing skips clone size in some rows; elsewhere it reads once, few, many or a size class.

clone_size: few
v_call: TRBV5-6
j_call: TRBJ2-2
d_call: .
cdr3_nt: TGTGCCAGCAGCCTGGTTGGGGGGCCATCCACCGGGGAGCTGTTTTTT
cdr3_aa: CASSLVGGPSTGELFF

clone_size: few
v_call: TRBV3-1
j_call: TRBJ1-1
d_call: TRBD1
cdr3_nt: TGTGCCAGCAGCCGGACAGGGTCGAACACTGAAGCTTTCTTT
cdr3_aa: CASSRTGSNTEAFF

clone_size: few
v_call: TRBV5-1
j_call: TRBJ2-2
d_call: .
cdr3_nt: TGCGCCAGCAGCTTCGGGGGACAATCCGGGGAGCTGTTTTTT
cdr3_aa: CASSFGGQSGELFF

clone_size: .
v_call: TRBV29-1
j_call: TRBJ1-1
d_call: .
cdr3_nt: TGCAGCGTAAATGGTGCGGGGTTCACTGAAGCTTTCTTT
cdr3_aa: CSVNGAGFTEAFF

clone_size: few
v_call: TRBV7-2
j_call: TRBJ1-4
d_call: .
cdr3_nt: TGTGCCAGCAGCTTAGGTAGCCCCGGAAAACTGTTTTTT
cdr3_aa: CASSLGSPGKLFF

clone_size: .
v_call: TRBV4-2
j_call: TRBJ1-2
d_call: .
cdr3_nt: TGTGCCAGCAGCCAAGAGTCCGGACAGACTTATGGCTACACCTTC
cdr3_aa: CASSQESGQTYGYTF

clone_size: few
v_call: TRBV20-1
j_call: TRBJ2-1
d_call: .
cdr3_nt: TGCAGTGCTCCAGGGGTGGCTTCCAATGAGCAGTTCTTC
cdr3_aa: CSAPGVASNEQFF

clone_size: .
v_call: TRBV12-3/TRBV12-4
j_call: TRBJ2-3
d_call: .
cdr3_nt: TGTGCCAGCAGTTTACGACTAGGGGTATTCACAGATACGCAGTATTTT
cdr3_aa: CASSLRLGVFTDTQYF

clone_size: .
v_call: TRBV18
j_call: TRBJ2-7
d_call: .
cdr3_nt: TGTGCCAGCTCGGAACGGGACCCGGGCGAGCAGTACTTC
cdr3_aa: CASSERDPGEQYF

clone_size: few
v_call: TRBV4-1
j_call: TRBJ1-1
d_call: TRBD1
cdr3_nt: TGCGCCAGCAGCCAGTCAATGACAGGGATTATCACTGAAGCTTTCTTT
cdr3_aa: CASSQSMTGIITEAFF

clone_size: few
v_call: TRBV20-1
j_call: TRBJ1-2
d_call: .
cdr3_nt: TGCAGTGCCCCTCCGACTAACTATGGCTACACCTTC
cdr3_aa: CSAPPTNYGYTF

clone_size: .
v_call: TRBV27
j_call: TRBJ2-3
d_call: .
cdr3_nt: TGTGCCAGCAGTCTTCGACGGGGGAGCACAGATACGCAGTATTTT
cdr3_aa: CASSLRRGSTDTQYF

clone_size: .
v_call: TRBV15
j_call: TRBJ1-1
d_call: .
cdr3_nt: TGTGCCACCAGCAGTCCTGGTTTGGGCACTGAAGCTTTCTTT
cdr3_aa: CATSSPGLGTEAFF

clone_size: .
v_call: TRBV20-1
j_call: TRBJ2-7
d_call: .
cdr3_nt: TGCAGTGCTAGATGGGGGTCCTACGAGCAGTACTTC
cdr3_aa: CSARWGSYEQYF